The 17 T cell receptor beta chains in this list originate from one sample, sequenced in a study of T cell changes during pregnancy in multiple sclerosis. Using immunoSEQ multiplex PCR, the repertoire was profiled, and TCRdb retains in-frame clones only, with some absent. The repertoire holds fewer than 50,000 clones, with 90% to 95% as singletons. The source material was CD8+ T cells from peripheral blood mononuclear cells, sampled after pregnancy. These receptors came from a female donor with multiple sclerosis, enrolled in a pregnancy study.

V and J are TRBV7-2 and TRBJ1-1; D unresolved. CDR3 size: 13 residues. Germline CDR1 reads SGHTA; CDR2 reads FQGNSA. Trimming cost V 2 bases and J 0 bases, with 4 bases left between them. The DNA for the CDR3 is TGTGCCAGCAGCTTATTCTTGAACACTGAAGCTTTCTTT. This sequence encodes CASSLFLNTEAFF. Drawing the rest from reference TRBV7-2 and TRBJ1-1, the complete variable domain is GAGVSQSPSNKVTEKGKDVELRCDPISGHTALYWYRQSLGQGLEFLIYFQGNSAPDKSGLPSDRFSAERTGGSVSTLTIQRTQQEDSAVYLCASSLFLNTEAFFGQGTRLTVV.

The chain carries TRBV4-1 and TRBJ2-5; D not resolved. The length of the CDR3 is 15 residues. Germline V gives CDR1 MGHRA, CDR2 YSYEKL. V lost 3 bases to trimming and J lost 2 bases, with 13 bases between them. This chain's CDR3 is CASSHGPSGQETQYF. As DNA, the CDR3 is TGCGCCAGCAGCCACGGCCCATCAGGTCAAGAGACCCAGTACTTC.

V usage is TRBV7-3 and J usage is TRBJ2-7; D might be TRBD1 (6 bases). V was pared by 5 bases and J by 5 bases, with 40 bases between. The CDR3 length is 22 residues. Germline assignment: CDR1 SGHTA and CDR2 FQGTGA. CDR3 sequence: CASSQYPTGSLEVPVEGDEQYF. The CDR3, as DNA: TGTGCCAGCAGCCAATACCCCACAGGGTCCCTCGAGGTACCCGTAGAAGGGGACGAGCAGTACTTC.

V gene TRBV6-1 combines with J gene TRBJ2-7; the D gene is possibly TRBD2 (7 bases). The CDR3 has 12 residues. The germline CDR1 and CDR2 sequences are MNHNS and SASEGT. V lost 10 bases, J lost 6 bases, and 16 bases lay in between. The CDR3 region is CATLGGAAEQYF. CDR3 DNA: TGTGCCACCTTGGGGGGGGCGGCCGAGCAGTACTTC.

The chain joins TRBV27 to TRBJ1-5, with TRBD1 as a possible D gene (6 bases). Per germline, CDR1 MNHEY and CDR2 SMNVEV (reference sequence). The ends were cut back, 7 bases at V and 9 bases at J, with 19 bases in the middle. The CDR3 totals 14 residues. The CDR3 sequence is CASTSIQGGRPQHF. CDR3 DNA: TGTGCCAGCACTTCAATCCAAGGGGGTCGGCCCCAGCATTTT.

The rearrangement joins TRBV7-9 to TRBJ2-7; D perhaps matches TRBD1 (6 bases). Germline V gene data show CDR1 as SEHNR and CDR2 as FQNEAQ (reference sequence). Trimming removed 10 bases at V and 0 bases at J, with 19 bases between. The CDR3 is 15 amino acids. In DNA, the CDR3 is TGTGCCACCCTTCACGGAACAGGGTCCTCCTACGAGCAGTACTTC. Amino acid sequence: CATLHGTGSSYEQYF.

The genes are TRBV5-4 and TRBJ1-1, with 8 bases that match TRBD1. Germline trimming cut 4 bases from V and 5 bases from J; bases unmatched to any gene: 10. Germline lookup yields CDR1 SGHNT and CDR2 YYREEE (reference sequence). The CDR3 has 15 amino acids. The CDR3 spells CASSLGQGGRTEAFF. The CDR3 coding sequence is TGTGCCAGCAGCCTCGGACAGGGAGGGCGAACTGAAGCTTTCTTT.

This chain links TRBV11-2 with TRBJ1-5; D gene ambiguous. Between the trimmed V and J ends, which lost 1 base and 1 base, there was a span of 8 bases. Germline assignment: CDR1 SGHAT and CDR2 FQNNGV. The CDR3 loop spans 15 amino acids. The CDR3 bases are TGTGCCAGCAGCTTAGGGGCGGGCAGCAATCAGCCCCAGCATTTT. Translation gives CASSLGAGSNQPQHF.

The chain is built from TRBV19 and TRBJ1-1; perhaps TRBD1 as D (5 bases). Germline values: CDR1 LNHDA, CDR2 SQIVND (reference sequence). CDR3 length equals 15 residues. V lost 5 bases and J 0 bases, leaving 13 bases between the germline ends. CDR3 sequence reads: CASSWGRNMNTEAFF. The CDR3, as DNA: TGTGCCAGTAGTTGGGGCAGGAACATGAACACTGAAGCTTTCTTT.

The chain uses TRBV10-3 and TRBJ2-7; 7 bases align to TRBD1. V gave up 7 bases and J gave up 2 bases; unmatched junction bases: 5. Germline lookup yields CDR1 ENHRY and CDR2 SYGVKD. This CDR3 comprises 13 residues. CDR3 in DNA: TGTGCCATCAAGGACAGGACGGCCTACGAGCAGTACTTC. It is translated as CAIKDRTAYEQYF.

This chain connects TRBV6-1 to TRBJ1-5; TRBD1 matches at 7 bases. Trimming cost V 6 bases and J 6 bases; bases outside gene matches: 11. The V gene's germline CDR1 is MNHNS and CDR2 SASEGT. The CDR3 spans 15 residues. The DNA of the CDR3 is TGTGCCAGCAGGGATTTGGAGACAGGGTTTCAGCCCCAGCATTTT. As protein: CASRDLETGFQPQHF.

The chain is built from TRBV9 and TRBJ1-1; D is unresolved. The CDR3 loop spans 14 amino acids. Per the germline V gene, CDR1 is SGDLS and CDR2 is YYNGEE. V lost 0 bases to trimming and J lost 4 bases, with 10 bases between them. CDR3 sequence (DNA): TGTGCCAGCAGCGTAGTATCCCTTGTCACTGAAGCTTTCTTT. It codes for CASSVVSLVTEAFF.

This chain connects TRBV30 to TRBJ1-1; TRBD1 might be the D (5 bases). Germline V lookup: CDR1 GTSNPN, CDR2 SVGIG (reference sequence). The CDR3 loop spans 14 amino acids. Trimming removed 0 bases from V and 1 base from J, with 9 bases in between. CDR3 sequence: CAWSVDRTNTEAFF. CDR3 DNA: TGTGCCTGGAGTGTCGACAGAACGAACACTGAAGCTTTCTTT.

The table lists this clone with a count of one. The CDR3 DNA is TGTGCCAGCAGCCAACCGGGACAGGAAAACACTGAAGCTTTCTTT. This gives the protein CASSQPGQENTEAFF. The rearrangement uses TRBV4-2 and TRBJ1-1; 8 nucleotides line up with TRBD1. The junction had 4 bases not matched to a gene; V was cut back by 2 bases and J by 2 bases. The germline V gene has CDR1 LGHNA and CDR2 YNFKEQ. The CDR3 extends over 15 amino acids.

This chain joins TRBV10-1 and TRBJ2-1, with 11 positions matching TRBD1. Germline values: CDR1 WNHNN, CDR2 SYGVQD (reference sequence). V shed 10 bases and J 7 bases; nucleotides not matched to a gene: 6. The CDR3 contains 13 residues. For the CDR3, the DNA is TGCGCCACCGGGACAGGGGGGATTAATGAGCAGTTCTTC. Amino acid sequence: CATGTGGINEQFF.

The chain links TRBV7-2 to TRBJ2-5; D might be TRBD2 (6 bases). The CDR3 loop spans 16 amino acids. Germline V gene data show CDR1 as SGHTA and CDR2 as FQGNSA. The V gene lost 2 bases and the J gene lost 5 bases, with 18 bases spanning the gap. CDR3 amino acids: CASSLIAGLPRETQYF. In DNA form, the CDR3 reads TGTGCCAGCAGCTTAATTGCGGGGCTGCCCCGGGAGACCCAGTACTTC.

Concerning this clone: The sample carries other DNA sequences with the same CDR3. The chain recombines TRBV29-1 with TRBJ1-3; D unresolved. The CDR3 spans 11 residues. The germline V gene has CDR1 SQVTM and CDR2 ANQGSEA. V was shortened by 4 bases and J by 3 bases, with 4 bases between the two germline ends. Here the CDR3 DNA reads TGCAGCGTTGTCCTTGGAAACACCATATATTTT. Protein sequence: CSVVLGNTIYF.